A single T cell receptor beta chain is shown here with its context. Its antigen is still unknown. For TCRbeta, the library was prepared with unique molecular identifiers. TCRdb reanalysed the PCR reads using MiXCR and keeps one entry per CDR3 protein. The table records 500,000 to 750,000 distinct CDR3 sequences, 27% of them present only once. This sample was included in a study of T-cell reconstitution after alpha-beta-depleted transplantation in children. Study results and limitations: Expanded graft clones, several hundred of them, were reportedly the source of alpha-beta T cells about two months after transplant. Some patients' high day-60 TCRbeta diversity was traced to surviving recipient T cells and thymic progenitors. Fresh T-cell production supplied most of the T-cell counts and diversity seen one year after transplant.

Sample: PBMCs, taken before TCRalphabeta/CD19-depleted stem cell transplant. This receptor was taken from a boy younger than two with Wiskott-Aldrich syndrome, due to receive a stem cell transplant.

CDR3: CASSPGPLAVNEQFF. The CDR3 DNA reads as TGCGCCAGCAGCCCCGGCCCACTAGCGGTGAATGAGCAGTTCTTC. This chain connects TRBV5-1 to TRBJ2-1; 8 bases fit TRBD2. The CDR3 is 15 residues long. Germline V gives CDR1 SGHRS, CDR2 YFSETQ. J was trimmed by 7 bases and V by 4 bases; bases with no gene match: 10.